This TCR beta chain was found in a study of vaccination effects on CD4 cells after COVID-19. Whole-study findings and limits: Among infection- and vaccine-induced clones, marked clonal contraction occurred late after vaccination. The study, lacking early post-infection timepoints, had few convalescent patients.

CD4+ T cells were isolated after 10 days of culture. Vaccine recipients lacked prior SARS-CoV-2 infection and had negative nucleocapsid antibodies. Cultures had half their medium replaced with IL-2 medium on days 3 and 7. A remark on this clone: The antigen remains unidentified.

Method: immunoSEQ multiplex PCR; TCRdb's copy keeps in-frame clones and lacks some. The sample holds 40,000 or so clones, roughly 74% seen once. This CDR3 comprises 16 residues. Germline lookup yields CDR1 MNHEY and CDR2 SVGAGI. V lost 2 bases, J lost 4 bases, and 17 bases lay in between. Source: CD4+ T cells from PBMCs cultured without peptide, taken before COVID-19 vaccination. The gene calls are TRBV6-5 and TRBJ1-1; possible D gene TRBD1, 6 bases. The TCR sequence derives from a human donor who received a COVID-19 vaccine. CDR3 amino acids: CASSYGGGGLVTEAFF. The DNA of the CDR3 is TGTGCCAGCAGTTACGGGGGCGGGGGGCTCGTCACTGAAGCTTTCTTT.